This T cell receptor beta chain was captured by sequencing in a study of blood T cell repertoires in COVID-19. V was pared by 3 bases and J by 1 base, with 6 bases of the junction left unmatched. The length of the CDR3 is 15 residues. In germline, CDR1 is WSHSY, CDR2 SAAADI. Here immunoSEQ multiplex PCR was the method, and the copy in TCRdb shows in-frame clones only, minus some. The sample shows 350,000 to 500,000 clones, around 90% of them seen only once. This clone came up a few times. The chain employs TRBV10-2 and TRBJ2-7, with 7 bases identical to TRBD2. Sequenced sample: peripheral blood. The origin of this receptor is a man between 18 and 29 years old with COVID-19, enrolled during active disease. The CDR3 nucleotides read TGCGCCAGCAGTGATGGACTAGGGATATCCTACGAGCAGTACTTC. It translates to CASSDGLGISYEQYF.